Sequencing of this TCR beta chain was carried out in a study of cytomegalovirus exposure and HLA in healthy donors. Study summary: T cells numbering about 200 million yielded 90 million to 140 million unique TCR beta sequences in an earlier analysis. General study findings and limits: Later work found that TCR association rates differed between HLA loci; DRB1 had the most and HLA-C the fewest. Being productive about 87% or about 30% of the time was typical of most TCR beta V segments in an earlier analysis.

For this clone: Its specificity is unknown.

Researchers ran the PCR with 60 Vbeta and 13 Jbeta primers. Here immunoSEQ multiplex PCR was the method, and the copy in TCRdb shows in-frame clones only, minus some. The data contain more than 110,000 clones, around 80% of them singletons. The CDR3 is made up of 14 amino acids. Trimming took off 3 bases at V and 2 bases at J, with 8 bases between the two ends. The V gene's germline CDR1 is MDHEN and CDR2 SYDVKM. Donors in the study were healthy people who gave bone marrow. V is TRBV28 and J is TRBJ1-5, with D maybe TRBD1 (5 bases). The sequencing input was PBMCs. This sequence originates from a male donor in good health and CMV-seronegative. CDR3 sequence reads: CASSFPGGNQPQHF. The CDR3 DNA is TGTGCCAGCAGTTTCCCGGGGGGCAATCAGCCCCAGCATTTT.